This entry features one T cell receptor (beta chain) sequence. Data came from immunoSEQ multiplex PCR; TCRdb stores just in-frame clones and leaves some out. Of tens of thousands of clones listed, 60% to 85% are singletons. The sample comes from a study of blood T cell repertoires in COVID-19. V gave up 0 bases and J gave up 2 bases, with 22 bases separating them. The CDR3 is 19 amino acids. The germline CDR1 and CDR2 sequences are SGDLS and YYNGEE. Sequencing was performed on peripheral blood. The chain uses TRBV9 and TRBJ2-3; D remains ambiguous. This receptor was taken from a human donor in a cohort sampled during active COVID-19. The CDR3 DNA is TGTGCCAGCAGCGTAGCTACCTCCATAGGCGGATTTAACACAGATACGCAGTATTTT. This translates into CASSVATSIGGFNTDTQYF. Full variable domain (missing parts from reference TRBV9 and TRBJ2-3): DSGVTQTPKHLITATGQRVTLRCSPRSGDLSVYWYQQSLDQGLQFLIQYYNGEERAKGNILERFSAQQFPDLHSELNLSSLELGDSALYFCASSVATSIGGFNTDTQYFGPGTRLTVL.